What follows are 7 T cell receptor beta chains derived from one specimen sequenced in a study of blood T cell repertoires in COVID-19. Method: immunoSEQ multiplex PCR; TCRdb's copy keeps in-frame clones and lacks some. In the table there are about 110,000 clones, roughly 75% of which are singletons. The specimen was peripheral blood. The receptors shown here come from a human donor in a cohort sampled during active or convalescent COVID-19.

This clone was seen ten or more times. V is TRBV27 and J is TRBJ2-2; TRBD2 matches at 16 bases. CDR1 is MNHEY and CDR2 is SMNVEV in the germline V gene (reference sequence). V was pared by 5 bases and J by 6 bases, with 9 bases of the junction left unmatched. CDR3 length: 18 residues. CDR3 sequence: CASSTGLAGGPVPGELFF. The CDR3 region has the DNA TGTGCCAGCAGTACGGGACTAGCGGGAGGGCCAGTACCCGGGGAGCTGTTTTTT.

The rearrangement links TRBV7-2 to TRBJ2-7; the match to TRBD2 covers 9 bases. The CDR3 extends over 15 amino acids. Germline lookup yields CDR1 SGHTA and CDR2 FQGNSA. The ends lost 5 bases at V and 5 bases at J; junction bases unmatched: 10. DNA of the CDR3: TGTGCCAGCAGCCCCCCCGTAGCGGGAGTGAACGAGCAGTACTTC. It is translated as CASSPPVAGVNEQYF. Using reference TRBV7-2 and TRBJ2-7 for the parts outside the CDR3, the full variable domain is GAGVSQSPSNKVTEKGKDVELRCDPISGHTALYWYRQSLGQGLEFLIYFQGNSAPDKSGLPSDRFSAERTGGSVSTLTIQRTQQEDSAVYLCASSPPVAGVNEQYFGPGTRLTVT.

The chain employs TRBV6-5 and TRBJ2-7; 11 bases agree with TRBD1. Germline-derived CDR1 and CDR2 are MNHEY and SVGAGI. The trim removed 8 bases at V and 2 bases at J, leaving 2 bases unmatched. This CDR3 has 13 amino acids. In nucleotides, the CDR3 is TGTGCCAGCGGGACAGGGGGTCCCTACGAGCAGTACTTC. Protein: CASGTGGPYEQYF.

The chain combines TRBV3-1 (or the pseudogene TRBV3-2) with TRBJ1-1; TRBD1 agrees at 7 bases. With 1 base clipped from V and 1 base from J, the junction kept 9 bases outside the gene matches. This CDR3 has 17 amino acids. Germline V CDR1 and CDR2: LGHDT, YNNKEL (reference sequence). CDR3 sequence: CASSQATPGGSNTEAFF. CDR3 nucleotides: TGTGCCAGCAGCCAAGCGACCCCAGGGGGTTCGAACACTGAAGCTTTCTTT.

This chain connects TRBV11-2 to TRBJ2-7; TRBD2 is a possible D gene (8 bases). This CDR3 region has 15 residues. V was trimmed by 8 bases and J by 0 bases, leaving 17 bases between them. In germline, CDR1 is SGHAT, CDR2 FQNNGV. CDR3 protein: CASRGGQGGSYEQYF. In DNA form, the CDR3 reads TGTGCCAGCCGCGGGGGGCAGGGGGGCTCCTACGAGCAGTACTTC.

The chain couples TRBV3-1 (or the pseudogene TRBV3-2) to TRBJ2-2; TRBD2 is a possible D gene (5 bases). The CDR3 is 14 amino acids. Per the germline V gene, CDR1 is LGHDT and CDR2 is YNNKEL (reference sequence). The ends were cut back, 3 bases at V and 8 bases at J, with 13 bases in the middle. Here the CDR3 DNA reads TGTGCCAGCAGCCAGATGCCTCGGGAAGGGGAGCTGTTTTTT. As protein: CASSQMPREGELFF.

The chain uses TRBV24-1 and TRBJ1-2, with D perhaps matching TRBD1 (5 bases). The CDR3 contains 12 residues. The V gene lost 5 bases and the J gene lost 8 bases, with 11 bases spanning the gap. Germline V lookup: CDR1 KGHDR, CDR2 SFDVKD. The DNA for the CDR3 is TGTGCCACCAGTGCCCGGGGGGAAGGCTACACCTTC. Its translation is CATSARGEGYTF.